The sequence of this TCR beta chain was determined in a study of blood T cell repertoires in COVID-19 (TCRdb year 2020). About the study as a whole: Samples from collaborators originated in the United States, Italy and Spain and spanned both the acute and convalescent phases of COVID-19. Where HLA class I and class II types were available, the types were taken from metadata supplied by the sample provider, not from assay-based typing. Nearly every sample came with metadata listing a de-identified subject ID, COVID-19 status, age in years and sex. Deeply sampled blood TCRbeta repertoires from subjects exposed to, actively infected with, or recovered from COVID-19 were included in the dataset. The repertoires were released in a freely available public database meant as a resource for research on the immune response to SARS-CoV-2. The samples were drawn from two sources: the first 160 participants of the ongoing ImmuneRACE study, and 1,254 subjects contributed by 6 global collaborators. The prospective study material was composed of cDNA or gDNA derived from T cells, B-cell-depleted T cells, or PBMCs.

The immunoSEQ Assay, a bias-controlled multiplex PCR, was used to amplify TCRbeta CDR3 regions from genomic DNA. The authors processed their data as follows. Within the assay, amplification of reference gene primers was used to estimate how many nucleated cells each sample contained. Sequence reads were collapsed and filtered to measure the absolute abundance of every unique TCRbeta CDR3 rearrangement. For each sample, productive Simpson clonality was calculated by taking the square root of Simpson's diversity index across productive rearrangements. TCRdb took this table from immuneACCESS and kept in-frame rearrangements with V and J called. Such tables lack part of the clones; where checked against another copy, unresolved V genes explain under half of the gap, and the rest is unexplained. V, J and clone size are taken as reported in that table, and D and trimming were inferred from the DNA itself. The sample yields around 140,000 clones; approximately 80% were counted once. The ten largest clones represent less than 2% of the sample.

In the case of this clone: Its cognate antigen has yet to be identified. No quality values exist for individual bases; no much larger clone is one base distant.

The paper as a whole reports these results and caveats: The amount of clinical and demographic metadata varied by source and participant and was provided uncurated.

Collaborating institutions collected whole blood in K2EDTA tubes following their own protocols. For TCRbeta analysis, collaborators shipped samples in one of three forms: frozen whole blood, isolated PBMCs, or DNA extracted from either of those sample types. The CDR3, from cysteine to phenylalanine, totals 15 residues. The kept DNA is CDR3 alone, 45 bases in frame from the first base. For this chain, trimming is 2 bases at the V end and 9 bases at the J end, and the number of junction bases without a gene match is 8. CDR1 SGHRS and CDR2 YFSETQ are derived from the germline V gene. Material: peripheral blood. This receptor chain uses TRBV5-1 and TRBJ2-1, with 10 bases matching TRBD2. The TCR comes from a woman aged 60 to 75 with acute or convalescent COVID-19. The CDR3 region has the sequence CASSLAGGPSTEQFF. The DNA sequence is given as TGCGCCAGCAGCTTAGCGGGAGGGCCGTCCACTGAGCAGTTCTTC.